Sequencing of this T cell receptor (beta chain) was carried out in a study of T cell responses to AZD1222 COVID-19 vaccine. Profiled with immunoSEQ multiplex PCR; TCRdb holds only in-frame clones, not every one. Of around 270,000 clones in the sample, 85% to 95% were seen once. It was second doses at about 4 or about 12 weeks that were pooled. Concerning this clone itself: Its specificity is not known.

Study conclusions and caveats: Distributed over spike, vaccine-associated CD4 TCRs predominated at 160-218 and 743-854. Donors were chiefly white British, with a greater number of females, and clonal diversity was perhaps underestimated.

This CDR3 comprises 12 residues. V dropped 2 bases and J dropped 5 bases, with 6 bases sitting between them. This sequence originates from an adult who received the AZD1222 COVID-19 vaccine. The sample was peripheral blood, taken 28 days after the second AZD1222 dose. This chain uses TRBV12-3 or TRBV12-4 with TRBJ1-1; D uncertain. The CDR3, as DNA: TGTGCCAGCAGTTTAATTGGGACTGAAGCTTTCTTT. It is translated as CASSLIGTEAFF.